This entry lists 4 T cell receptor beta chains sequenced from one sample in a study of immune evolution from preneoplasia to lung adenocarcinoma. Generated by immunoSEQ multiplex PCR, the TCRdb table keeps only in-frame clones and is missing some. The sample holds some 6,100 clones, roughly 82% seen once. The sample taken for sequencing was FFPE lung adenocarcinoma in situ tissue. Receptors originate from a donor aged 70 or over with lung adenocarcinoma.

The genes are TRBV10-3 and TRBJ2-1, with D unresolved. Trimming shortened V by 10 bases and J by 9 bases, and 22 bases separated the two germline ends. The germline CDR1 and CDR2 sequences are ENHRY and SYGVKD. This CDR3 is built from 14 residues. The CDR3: CATIASSQDFEQFF. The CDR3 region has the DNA TGTGCCACCATAGCTTCCTCGCAGGATTTTGAGCAGTTCTTC.

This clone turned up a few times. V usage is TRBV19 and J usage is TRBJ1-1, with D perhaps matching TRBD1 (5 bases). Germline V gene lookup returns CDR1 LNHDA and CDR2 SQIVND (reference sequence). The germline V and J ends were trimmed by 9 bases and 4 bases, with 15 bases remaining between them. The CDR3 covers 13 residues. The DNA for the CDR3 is TGTGCCAGCGGGGGGAAAAGGGGCACTGAAGCTTTCTTT. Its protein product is CASGGKRGTEAFF.

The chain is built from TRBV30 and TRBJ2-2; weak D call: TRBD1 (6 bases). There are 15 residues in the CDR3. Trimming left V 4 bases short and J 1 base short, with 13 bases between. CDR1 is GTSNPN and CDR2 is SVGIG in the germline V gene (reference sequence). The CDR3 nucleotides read TGTGCCTGGACTGATGACAGGAGGAACACCGGGGAGCTGTTTTTT. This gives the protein CAWTDDRRNTGELFF. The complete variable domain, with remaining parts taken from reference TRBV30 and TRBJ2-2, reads SQTIHQWPATLVQPVGSPLSLECTVEGTSNPNLYWYRQAAGRGLQLLFYSVGIGQISSEVPQNLSASRPQDRQFILSSKKLLLSDSGFYLCAWTDDRRNTGELFFGEGSRLTVL.

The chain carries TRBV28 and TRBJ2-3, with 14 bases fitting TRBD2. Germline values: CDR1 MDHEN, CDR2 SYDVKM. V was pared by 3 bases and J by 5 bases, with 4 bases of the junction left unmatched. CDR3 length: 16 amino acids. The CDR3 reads CASSLGLAGEGDTQYF. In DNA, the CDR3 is TGTGCCAGCAGTTTGGGACTAGCGGGAGAAGGAGATACGCAGTATTTT.